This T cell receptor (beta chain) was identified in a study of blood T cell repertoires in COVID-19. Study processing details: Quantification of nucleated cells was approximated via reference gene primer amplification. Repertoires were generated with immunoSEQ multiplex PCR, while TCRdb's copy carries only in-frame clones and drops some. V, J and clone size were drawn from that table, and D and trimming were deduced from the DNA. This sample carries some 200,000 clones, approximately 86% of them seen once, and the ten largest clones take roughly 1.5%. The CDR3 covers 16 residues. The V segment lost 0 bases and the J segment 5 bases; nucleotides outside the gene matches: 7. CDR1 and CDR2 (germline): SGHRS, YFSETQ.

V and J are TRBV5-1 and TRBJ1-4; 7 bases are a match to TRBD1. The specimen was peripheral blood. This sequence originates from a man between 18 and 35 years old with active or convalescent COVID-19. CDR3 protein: CASSLGQGLTNEKLFF. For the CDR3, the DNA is TGCGCCAGCAGCTTGGGACAGGGCCTCACGAATGAAAAACTGTTTTTT.